Following are 23 T cell receptor beta chains from one sample sequenced in a study of long-term antiretroviral therapy in people with HIV (dated by TCRdb to 2022 to 2024). The immunoSEQ hsTCRB v3.0 assay was used at survey level resolution to sequence the TRB variable region. Drawn from immuneACCESS, this table holds only the in-frame rearrangements with V and J called that TCRdb kept. Clones are partly lost; checked studies trace under half to an unresolved V gene and leave the rest unexplained. The sample has about 16,000 clones on record, roughly 85% of them singletons. The top ten clones comprise approximately 5.2% of the sample. Here the sequenced sample was unsorted PBMCs, taken 0.5 years after starting antiretroviral therapy. The receptors stem from a woman aged 40 to 49 with HIV.

The chain carries TRBV6-4 and TRBJ1-1; the match to TRBD1 covers 9 bases. The CDR3 contains 14 residues. Germline values: CDR1 MRHNA, CDR2 SNTAGT. The V gene end was trimmed by 4 bases and the J gene end by 2 bases; junction bases not matched to a gene: 2. The CDR3 sequence is CASSVDRGNTEAFF. CDR3 sequence (DNA): TGTGCCAGCAGTGTGGACAGGGGTAACACTGAAGCTTTCTTT.

This chain links TRBV5-4 with TRBJ2-4; D not certain. From germline, CDR1 is SGHNT and CDR2 YYREEE (reference sequence). Between the trimmed V and J ends, which lost 3 bases and 0 bases, there was a span of 16 bases. CDR3 length: 17 amino acids. CDR3 DNA sequence: TGTGCCAGCAGCTCGTTCGAGGACCGCCTAGCCAAAAACATTCAGTACTTC. Its translation is CASSSFEDRLAKNIQYF. Combining the CDR3 with reference TRBV5-4 and TRBJ2-4 gives the whole variable domain ETGVTQSPTHLIKTRGQQVTLRCSSQSGHNTVSWYQQALGQGPQFIFQYYREEENGRGNFPPRFSGLQFPNYSSELNVNALELDDSALYLCASSSFEDRLAKNIQYFGAGTRLSVL.

This clone appeared a few times. The rearrangement links TRBV28 to TRBJ2-7; 7 positions agree with TRBD1. In germline, CDR1 is MDHEN, CDR2 SYDVKM. The CDR3 runs 15 residues. J was trimmed by 0 bases and V by 5 bases; bases with no gene match: 7. Here the CDR3 DNA reads TGTGCCAGCAGTCGAATGGACAGGAGCTCCTACGAGCAGTACTTC. It specifies CASSRMDRSSYEQYF.

The gene calls are TRBV9 and TRBJ2-7, with 8 positions matching TRBD2. This CDR3 contains 16 residues. J was trimmed by 1 base and V by 3 bases; bases with no gene match: 9. Per germline, CDR1 SGDLS and CDR2 YYNGEE. Here the CDR3 reads CASSAEGGTRSYEQYF. As DNA, the CDR3 is TGTGCCAGCAGCGCTGAAGGAGGGACTAGGTCCTACGAGCAGTACTTC.

The gene calls are TRBV7-2 and TRBJ2-1, with D unresolved. V was shortened by 3 bases and J by 0 bases, with 12 bases between the two germline ends. The CDR3 is 16 amino acids. Germline V CDR1 and CDR2: SGHTA, FQGNSA. The CDR3 coding sequence is TGTGCCAGCAGCTTGGACCCCGTGGGCTCCTACAATGAGCAGTTCTTC. This codes for CASSLDPVGSYNEQFF.

Details on this clone: Relative to the germline gene, one junction end is altered; a read error may explain this. The rearrangement uses TRBV7-9 and TRBJ2-3; 10 nucleotides agree with TRBD1. The germline V gene has CDR1 SEHNR and CDR2 FQNEAQ (reference sequence). This CDR3 has 15 residues. CDR3 DNA sequence: TGTGCCAGCAGCTTAATGACAGGGGGCACGGATACGCAGTATTTT. Protein: CASSLMTGGTDTQYF.

The chain carries TRBV19 and TRBJ2-6; TRBD1 matches at 8 bases. In germline, CDR1 is LNHDA, CDR2 SQIVND (reference sequence). The CDR3 covers 19 residues. V shed 1 base, J shed 0 bases, and the junction held 8 bases outside the gene matches. DNA for the CDR3: TGTGCCAGTAGTATAGTACCGGGACAGGACCTCTCTGGGGCCAACGTCCTGACTTTC. Translating gives CASSIVPGQDLSGANVLTF.

To note about this clone: The conserved phenylalanine or tryptophan is not found at the CDR3 terminus, so this likely reflects a read error. The DNA is left out, because the CDR3 cannot be placed on it with certainty; the CDR3 is given as TCRdb lists it. This sequence joins TRBV11-3 and TRBJ2-7; TRBD2, as called in the table, went unchecked against the DNA. CDR1 and CDR2 from the germline V gene are SGHNT and YENEEA. The CDR3 has 13 residues if both end residues are counted. CDR3 in amino acids: CASSLDGTSGGHR.

The rearrangement uses TRBV5-4 and TRBJ1-2; D may be TRBD1 (5 bases). This CDR3 contains 15 residues. CDR1 and CDR2 from the germline V gene are SGHNT and YYREEE (reference sequence). The V end lost 2 bases, the J end lost 6 bases, and 17 bases lay between the germline ends. The CDR3 here is CASSFQGARRDGYTF. DNA of the CDR3: TGTGCCAGCAGCTTTCAGGGAGCAAGGAGGGATGGCTACACCTTC.

J is TRBJ2-3 and V is TRBV5-6; 11 bases agree with TRBD2. The CDR3 loop spans 16 amino acids. Germline trimming cut 2 bases from V and 5 bases from J; bases unmatched to any gene: 7. Germline CDR1 reads SGHDT; CDR2 reads YYEEEE. The CDR3 DNA reads as TGTGCCAGCAGCTTTATCCTAGCGGGAGGAAAAGATACGCAGTATTTT. Protein product: CASSFILAGGKDTQYF.

The count of this clone is one. The V and J genes are TRBV14 and TRBJ2-2; TRBD2 aligns across 8 bases. V lost 1 base, J lost 6 bases, and 10 bases stayed unmatched. Germline V CDR1 and CDR2: SGHDN, FVKESK. The CDR3 covers 17 residues. This chain's CDR3 is CASSQGALLAGAGELFF. CDR3 coding DNA: TGTGCCAGCAGCCAAGGAGCTTTGCTAGCGGGTGCCGGGGAGCTGTTTTTT. The full variable domain, completed using reference TRBV14 and TRBJ2-2, is EAGVTQFPSHSVIEKGQTVTLRCDPISGHDNLYWYRRVMGKEIKFLLHFVKESKQDESGMPNNRFLAERTGGTYSTLKVQPAELEDSGVYFCASSQGALLAGAGELFFGEGSRLTVL.

The genes are TRBV15 and TRBJ2-3; D remains ambiguous. The CDR3 runs 16 residues. Per the germline V gene, CDR1 is LNHNV and CDR2 is YYDKDF (reference sequence). Trimming took 0 bases from V and 2 from J, leaving 12 bases between them. DNA of the CDR3: TGTGCCACCAGCAGAGATCACGAAGCCACCACAGATACGCAGTATTTT. Translating gives CATSRDHEATTDTQYF.

The chain uses TRBV5-1 and TRBJ2-7; maybe TRBD2 (6 bases). The germline gives CDR1 SGHRS, CDR2 YFSETQ. The CDR3 length is 14 residues. V lost 2 bases, J lost 5 bases, and 14 bases lay in between. The CDR3 protein is CASSFGLAKDEQYF. Here the CDR3 DNA reads TGCGCCAGCAGCTTTGGGCTAGCGAAGGACGAGCAGTACTTC.

The rearrangement uses TRBV28 and TRBJ1-4; 9 bases line up with TRBD1. The ends lost 6 bases at V and 6 bases at J; junction bases unmatched: 8. The CDR3 runs to 15 residues. Per germline, CDR1 MDHEN and CDR2 SYDVKM. The CDR3: CASRNTGQGYEKLFF. Here the CDR3 DNA reads TGTGCCAGCAGAAATACGGGACAGGGATATGAAAAACTGTTTTTT.

The chain joins TRBV4-3 to TRBJ2-7; weak D call: TRBD2 (6 bases). The CDR3 extends over 15 amino acids. Germline CDR1 is LGHNA and CDR2 is YSLEER. V dropped 4 bases and J dropped 2 bases, with 15 bases sitting between them. The CDR3 region has the DNA TGCGCCAGCAGCCCCTTTTTTACTAGCACCTACGAGCAGTACTTC. Translated, it gives CASSPFFTSTYEQYF.

The CDR3 nucleotides read TGTGCCAGCAGTTACAGACAGATCACGAATTCACCCCTCCACTTT. This codes for CASSYRQITNSPLHF. The chain joins TRBV6-5 to TRBJ1-6, with D perhaps matching TRBD1 (5 bases). Germline CDR1 MNHEY, CDR2 SVGAGI. The CDR3 spans 15 residues. Trimming stripped 2 bases from V and 7 bases from J, with 12 bases between.

The chain is built from TRBV28 and TRBJ1-2, with 7 nucleotides matching TRBD1. Germline loops: CDR1 MDHEN, CDR2 SYDVKM. V gave up 10 bases and J gave up 7 bases; unmatched junction bases: 9. This CDR3 is 12 amino acids long. This CDR3 reads CATKGGGGGYTF. The CDR3 DNA follows: TGTGCCACCAAAGGGGGCGGCGGTGGCTACACCTTC.

This clone has a single count. This sequence joins TRBV18 and TRBJ2-7; D is unresolved. The CDR3 extends over 13 amino acids. Deletions cut 1 base from V and 4 bases from J, with 8 bases between. Germline CDR1 reads KGHSH; CDR2 reads LQKENI. The CDR3 here is CASSPLGHYEQYF. In DNA, the CDR3 is TGTGCCAGCTCACCACTGGGCCATTACGAGCAGTACTTC.

The chain has TRBV7-9 and TRBJ2-1, with TRBD1 matching over 9 bases. CDR1 is SEHNR, CDR2 FQNEAQ, per germline (reference sequence). V lost 5 bases to trimming and J lost 4 bases; unmatched junction nucleotides: 6. This CDR3 region has 15 residues. Here the CDR3 reads CASSQGTGRYNEQFF. CDR3 in DNA: TGTGCCAGCAGCCAAGGGACAGGGAGGTACAATGAGCAGTTCTTC.

The rearrangement joins TRBV18 to TRBJ2-7; no clear D. V shed 5 bases and J shed 4 bases, with 15 bases lying between them. CDR3 length: 14 residues. Germline V gene sequence: CDR1 KGHSH, CDR2 LQKENI. The CDR3 reads CASSGEGTRYEQYF. For the CDR3, the DNA is TGTGCCAGCTCAGGAGAAGGCACAAGATACGAGCAGTACTTC. Filled out from reference TRBV18 and TRBJ2-7, the complete variable domain reads NAGVMQNPRHLVRRRGQEARLRCSPMKGHSHVYWYRQLPEEGLKFMVYLQKENIIDESGMPKERFSAEFPKEGPSILRIQQVVRGDSAAYFCASSGEGTRYEQYFGPGTRLTVT.

The chain links TRBV4-3 to TRBJ2-1, with 10 bases aligning to TRBD1. The germline gives CDR1 LGHNA, CDR2 YSLEER. Trimming removed 2 bases from V and 4 bases from J; junction bases left unmatched: 8. The CDR3 contains 17 residues. This CDR3 reads CASSQNAGTGAYNEQFF. Written as DNA, the CDR3 is TGCGCCAGCAGCCAAAACGCCGGGACAGGGGCTTACAATGAGCAGTTCTTC.

This sequence joins TRBV7-8 and TRBJ1-3, with D hard to call. The germline V gene encodes CDR1 SGHVS and CDR2 FQNEAQ. V was cut by 5 bases and J by 2 bases, with 10 bases left in between. This CDR3 region has 14 residues. The CDR3 loop is CASSPQYTGNTIYF. The CDR3 bases are TGTGCCAGCAGCCCGCAGTATACTGGAAACACCATATATTTT.

The genes are TRBV6-6 and TRBJ2-3; TRBD1 aligns across 8 bases. In germline, CDR1 is MNHNY, CDR2 SVGAGI (reference sequence). J was trimmed by 0 bases and V by 6 bases; bases with no gene match: 8. CDR3 length: 16 residues. Here the CDR3 DNA reads TGTGCCAGCAGCCGACAGGGGTGGATGAGCACAGATACGCAGTATTTT. This translates into CASSRQGWMSTDTQYF.